One and the same sample provided the 6 T cell receptor beta chains below, sequenced in a study of CD8+ T cells in alopecia areata. Noted treatment: oral pan-JAK inhibitor, 5-10 mg twice daily. Investigators isolated RNA and reverse transcribed it into cDNA to act as the sequencing template. This table comes from immunoSEQ multiplex PCR, and its TCRdb copy is limited to in-frame clones, with some not included. The table records about 180,000 clones, 58% of them present only once. The sample here was CD4+ T cells sorted from blood, taken at roughly week 58, from a patient treated with tofacitinib. These receptors originate from a human donor with alopecia areata.

The chain couples TRBV2 to TRBJ1-2, with 9 bases matching TRBD1. The CDR3 runs 14 residues. The V gene end was trimmed by 6 bases and the J gene end by 0 bases; junction bases not matched to a gene: 2. Germline-derived CDR1 and CDR2 are SNHLY and FYNNEI. Here the CDR3 DNA reads TGTGCCAGCAGCGGACAGGGGCCTAACTATGGCTACACCTTC. Its translation: CASSGQGPNYGYTF.

The gene calls are TRBV10-3 and TRBJ2-5, with TRBD2 identical over 12 bases. This CDR3 spans 16 amino acids. Germline CDR1 is ENHRY and CDR2 is SYGVKD. V trimming: 6 bases; J trimming: 6 bases; junction bases outside the gene matches: 11. The CDR3 coding sequence is TGTGCCATCAGCGAGGGGACTAGCGGGTTGCGTCAGACCCAGTACTTC. It is translated as CAISEGTSGLRQTQYF.

This clone has just a few counts. The gene calls are TRBV29-1 and TRBJ2-6; TRBD1 agrees at 7 bases. Germline trimming cut 6 bases from V and 0 bases from J; bases unmatched to any gene: 11. The CDR3 totals 17 residues. Germline V gives CDR1 SQVTM, CDR2 ANQGSEA. The CDR3 DNA reads as TGCAGCGTGAAAGGGGGCGAGGCTAGCTCTGGGGCCAACGTCCTGACTTTC. It codes for CSVKGGEASSGANVLTF.

The chain combines TRBV7-6 with TRBJ1-5; maybe TRBD1 (5 bases). The V end was cut by 4 bases, the J end by 3 bases, with 13 bases between. The CDR3 sequence is 15 residues long. In germline, CDR1 is SGHVS, CDR2 FNYEAQ. CDR3 in amino acids: CASSSMGGSNQPQHF. CDR3 DNA sequence: TGTGCCAGCAGCTCCATGGGGGGATCCAATCAGCCCCAGCATTTT.

This clone was seen a few times. The chain carries TRBV5-1 and TRBJ2-3, with 7 nucleotides matching TRBD1. The V and J ends lost 6 bases and 0 bases, in that order; junction bases with no gene match: 7. The CDR3 consists of 15 residues. CDR1 is SGHRS and CDR2 is YFSETQ in the germline V gene. The CDR3 DNA reads TGCGCCAGCACCCAGGACAGGATCAGCACAGATACGCAGTATTTT. Translated, it gives CASTQDRISTDTQYF.

This clone was seen a single time. The chain is built from TRBV30 and TRBJ1-5; TRBD1 aligns across 8 bases. Germline loops: CDR1 GTSNPN, CDR2 SVGIG (reference sequence). This CDR3 is built from 15 residues. The V segment lost 3 bases and the J segment 0 bases; nucleotides outside the gene matches: 4. The CDR3 bases are TGTGCCTGGAGCAAGACAGGGGTTAGCAATCAGCCCCAGCATTTT. This translates into CAWSKTGVSNQPQHF.